These 22 T cell receptor beta chains were sequenced from one sample in a study of cytomegalovirus exposure and HLA in healthy donors. 13 Jbeta primers and 60 Vbeta primers were used for the PCR. Measured with immunoSEQ multiplex PCR; TCRdb has only the in-frame clones, and not every one. The table lists 140,000 to 150,000 clones. The sequenced sample was PBMCs. These receptor sequences come from a woman aged 45-60 years in good health and CMV-seronegative.

CDR3 sequence (DNA): TGTGCCAGCAGCGTAGCACTAGCGGGAGGGAATGAGCAGTTCTTC. This gives the protein CASSVALAGGNEQFF. The gene calls are TRBV9 and TRBJ2-1, with TRBD2 identical over 13 bases. This CDR3 is 15 amino acids long. The germline gives CDR1 SGDLS, CDR2 YYNGEE. Trimming took 0 bases from V and 7 from J; bases not matched to a gene: 1. Together with reference TRBV9 and TRBJ2-1, the CDR3 gives the full variable domain: DSGVTQTPKHLITATGQRVTLRCSPRSGDLSVYWYQQSLDQGLQFLIQYYNGEERAKGNILERFSAQQFPDLHSELNLSSLELGDSALYFCASSVALAGGNEQFFGPGTRLTVL.

Details on this clone: Different DNA sequences within this sample yield the same CDR3. The CDR3 spells CASSLAGGGAYEQYF. DNA for the CDR3: TGTGCCAGCAGCTTAGCGGGCGGGGGGGCATACGAGCAGTACTTC. The chain is built from TRBV7-2 and TRBJ2-7; 9 bases map to TRBD2. The CDR3 is made up of 15 amino acids. Losses at the gene ends were 0 bases for V and 4 bases for J; bases not matched to a gene: 4. Germline values: CDR1 SGHTA, CDR2 FQGNSA.

V is TRBV13 and J is TRBJ2-1; 8 nucleotides align to TRBD2. The V and J ends lost 2 bases and 10 bases, in that order; junction bases with no gene match: 1. The germline V gene encodes CDR1 PRHDT and CDR2 FYEKMQ (reference sequence). CDR3 length: 12 residues. For the CDR3, the DNA is TGTGCCAGCAGCTTAATAGCGGGGGAGCAGTTCTTC. It translates to CASSLIAGEQFF.

This chain links TRBV2 with TRBJ1-1; D is unresolved. This CDR3 is 13 amino acids long. Trimming took off 4 bases at V and 4 bases at J, with 10 bases between the two ends. Per the germline V gene, CDR1 is SNHLY and CDR2 is FYNNEI. In DNA, the CDR3 is TGTGCCAGCAGTGCCGAGGGAGGCACTGAAGCTTTCTTT. It yields the protein CASSAEGGTEAFF.

The V call is TRBV27, the J call TRBJ2-7; D may be TRBD2 (5 bases). The germline CDR1 and CDR2 sequences are MNHEY and SMNVEV (reference sequence). Trimming removed 5 bases from V and 3 bases from J, with 11 bases in between. This CDR3 comprises 13 residues. The CDR3 bases are TGTGCCAGCAGTCTAGCCGCGGGCTACGAGCAGTACTTC. Translating gives CASSLAAGYEQYF.

The chain uses TRBV28 and TRBJ2-7; 7 nucleotides align to TRBD1. V gave up 5 bases and J gave up 1 base; unmatched junction bases: 5. Germline-derived CDR1 and CDR2 are MDHEN and SYDVKM. This CDR3 is 14 amino acids long. CDR3 bases: TGTGCCAGCAGTGCAGACAGGGTTTCCTACGAGCAGTACTTC. This translates into CASSADRVSYEQYF.

This chain joins TRBV2 and TRBJ1-1, with D unresolved. Germline lookup yields CDR1 SNHLY and CDR2 FYNNEI. Trimming stripped 4 bases from V and 2 bases from J, with 8 bases between. This CDR3 comprises 13 residues. This chain's CDR3 is CASSASSNTEAFF. DNA of the CDR3: TGTGCCAGCAGTGCTAGTAGTAACACTGAAGCTTTCTTT.

V usage is TRBV29-1 and J usage is TRBJ1-1, with 9 bases that match TRBD1. Trimming at V came to 3 bases and at J to 6 bases, leaving 8 bases not matched to a gene. The germline V gene has CDR1 SQVTM and CDR2 ANQGSEA. The CDR3 sequence is 14 residues long. The CDR3 region has the DNA TGCAGCGTTGAGGGCGGGACAGGGATCTCTGAAGCTTTCTTT. It codes for CSVEGGTGISEAFF.

The V call is TRBV12-5, the J call TRBJ2-1, with 9 bases matching TRBD1. With V trimmed by 1 base and J by 5 bases, 3 bases remained unmatched. The CDR3 is 15 residues long. The germline V gene encodes CDR1 LGHNT and CDR2 FRNRAP. CDR3 DNA: TGTGCTAGTGGTTTGGGACAGGGGGGGGACAATGAGCAGTTCTTC. Encoded protein: CASGLGQGGDNEQFF.

This rearrangement joins TRBV6-5 to TRBJ1-1; tentative D call: TRBD1 (6 bases). Germline values: CDR1 MNHEY, CDR2 SVGAGI. Trimming left V 6 bases short and J 5 bases short, with 10 bases between. The CDR3 length is 12 residues. The CDR3: CASSLDRTEAFF. The CDR3 DNA follows: TGTGCCAGCAGCTTGGACAGAACTGAAGCTTTCTTT.

The V gene is TRBV6-1, the J gene TRBJ2-7, with a weak D call TRBD1 (5 bases). This CDR3 has 12 amino acids. Trimming removed 5 bases from V and 4 bases from J, with 9 bases in between. Germline CDR1 is MNHNS and CDR2 is SASEGT. The CDR3 bases are TGTGCCAGCAGTCCCCAGGGATACGAGCAGTACTTC. Translation gives CASSPQGYEQYF.

V gene TRBV16 combines with J gene TRBJ1-1; 7 nucleotides line up with TRBD1. The junction had 3 bases not matched to a gene; V was cut back by 4 bases and J by 1 base. From germline, CDR1 is KGHSY and CDR2 FQNENV. The CDR3 extends over 14 amino acids. The CDR3 reads CASSLRDRNTEAFF. CDR3 DNA: TGTGCCAGCAGCCTCCGGGACAGGAACACTGAAGCTTTCTTT.

V usage is TRBV6-5 and J usage is TRBJ1-1; no reliable D call. Trimming cost V 5 bases and J 4 bases, with 17 bases left between them. The CDR3 has 15 amino acids. Looked up from germline, CDR1 is MNHEY and CDR2 is SVGAGI. CDR3 region: CASSPRTAGSTEAFF. CDR3 DNA: TGTGCCAGCAGTCCCCGGACGGCGGGGAGCACTGAAGCTTTCTTT.

The chain employs TRBV5-6 and TRBJ1-5, with 8 bases fitting TRBD1. The length of the CDR3 is 15 residues. Losses at the gene ends were 3 bases for V and 2 bases for J; bases not matched to a gene: 4. Per the germline V gene, CDR1 is SGHDT and CDR2 is YYEEEE. The CDR3 sequence: CASSSADRGNQPQHF. For the CDR3, the DNA is TGTGCCAGCAGCTCGGCGGACAGGGGCAATCAGCCCCAGCATTTT. Combining the CDR3 with reference TRBV5-6 and TRBJ1-5 gives the whole variable domain DAGVTQSPTHLIKTRGQQVTLRCSPKSGHDTVSWYQQALGQGPQFIFQYYEEEERQRGNFPDRFSGHQFPNYSSELNVNALLLGDSALYLCASSSADRGNQPQHFGDGTRLSIL.

The rearrangement links TRBV4-1 to TRBJ1-2; 10 bases align to TRBD1. The CDR3 contains 14 residues. The germline CDR1 and CDR2 sequences are MGHRA and YSYEKL. V lost 6 bases, J lost 6 bases, and 7 bases stayed unmatched. CDR3 sequence: CASRPTGGRNGYTF. The CDR3 region has the DNA TGCGCCAGCAGGCCGACAGGGGGCCGGAATGGCTACACCTTC.

The chain couples TRBV28 to TRBJ2-7, with D perhaps TRBD1 (6 bases). V was shortened by 1 base and J by 3 bases, with 10 bases between the two germline ends. The CDR3 totals 14 residues. CDR1 and CDR2 from the germline V gene are MDHEN and SYDVKM. In nucleotides, the CDR3 is TGTGCCAGCAGTTTATCCAGGGGACGCTACGAGCAGTACTTC. Protein: CASSLSRGRYEQYF.

The V and J genes are TRBV4-3 and TRBJ2-7; 11 nucleotides agree with TRBD2. CDR3 length: 17 residues. V gave up 4 bases and J gave up 2 bases; unmatched junction bases: 10. Germline CDR1 LGHNA, CDR2 YSLEER. The CDR3 loop is CASSLHPPGLAAYEQYF. For the CDR3, the DNA is TGCGCCAGCAGCCTTCACCCACCGGGACTAGCGGCCTACGAGCAGTACTTC.

This sequence joins TRBV4-1 and TRBJ2-7; 9 nucleotides align to TRBD1. The ends lost 6 bases at V and 4 bases at J; junction bases unmatched: 10. The germline gives CDR1 MGHRA, CDR2 YSYEKL. The CDR3 sequence is 15 residues long. The CDR3 coding sequence is TGCGCCAGCAGACTTACCGGGACAGGGCCTTACGAGCAGTACTTC. Translated: CASRLTGTGPYEQYF.

Concerning this clone itself: The same CDR3 also results from other DNA sequences found in this sample. V gene TRBV5-1 combines with J gene TRBJ1-2, with 7 bases identical to TRBD1. CDR3 size: 13 residues. The V and J ends lost 2 bases and 3 bases, in that order; junction bases with no gene match: 1. Germline CDR1 SGHRS, CDR2 YFSETQ. The CDR3 sequence is CASSLGGDYGYTF. CDR3 DNA sequence: TGCGCCAGCAGCTTAGGGGGCGACTATGGCTACACCTTC. Combining the CDR3 with reference TRBV5-1 and TRBJ1-2 gives the whole variable domain KAGVTQTPRYLIKTRGQQVTLSCSPISGHRSVSWYQQTPGQGLQFLFEYFSETQRNKGNFPGRFSGRQFSNSRSEMNVSTLELGDSALYLCASSLGGDYGYTFGSGTRLTVV.

The chain employs TRBV7-9 and TRBJ1-3, with 8 bases lining up with TRBD1. CDR1 SEHNR and CDR2 FQNEAQ come from the germline V gene (reference sequence). The V gene end was trimmed by 0 bases and the J gene end by 2 bases; junction bases not matched to a gene: 3. CDR3 size: 16 residues. CDR3 sequence (DNA): TGTGCCAGCAGCTTAGCGTCGACAGGGGCTGGAAACACCATATATTTT. Amino acids: CASSLASTGAGNTIYF.

The chain links TRBV7-2 to TRBJ2-1, with 11 bases fitting TRBD2. From germline, CDR1 is SGHTA and CDR2 FQGNSA. Trimming at V came to 7 bases and at J to 6 bases, leaving 8 bases not matched to a gene. CDR3 length equals 15 residues. CDR3 in amino acids: CASKDRTSGPNEQFF. The DNA for the CDR3 is TGTGCCAGCAAGGATCGGACTAGCGGGCCCAATGAGCAGTTCTTC.

The chain recombines TRBV5-1 with TRBJ2-1; D is unclear. Per germline, CDR1 SGHRS and CDR2 YFSETQ. The CDR3 extends over 11 amino acids. Trimming cost V 0 bases and J 10 bases, with 5 bases left between them. CDR3 DNA sequence: TGCGCCAGCAGCTTGGACTGGGAGCAGTTCTTC. Its translation is CASSLDWEQFF.